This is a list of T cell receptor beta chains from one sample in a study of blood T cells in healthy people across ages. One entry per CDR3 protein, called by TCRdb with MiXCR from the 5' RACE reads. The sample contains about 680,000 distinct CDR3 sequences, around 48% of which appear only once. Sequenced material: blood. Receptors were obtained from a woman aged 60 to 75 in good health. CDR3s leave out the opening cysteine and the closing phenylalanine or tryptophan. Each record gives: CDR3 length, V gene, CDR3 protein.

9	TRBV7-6	ASSGPGELF
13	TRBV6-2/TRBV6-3	ASGRTGGGNNEQF
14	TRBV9	ASSGTGPRGTYEQY
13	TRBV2	ASSQNTGHNSPLH
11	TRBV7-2	ASSFGDFDTQY
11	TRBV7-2	ASSIRLGNEQY
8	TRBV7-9	ASSLWATT
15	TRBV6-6	ASSHEPTGLPSYEQY
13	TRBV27	ASTGAGPSYSPLH
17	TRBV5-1	ASSFRPPGLAYSSYEQY
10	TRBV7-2	ASSFLYNEQY
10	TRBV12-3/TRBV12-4	ASSLTVSGYT
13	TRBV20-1	SASGRGSGANVLT
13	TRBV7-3	ASSPGRGATYEQY
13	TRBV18	ASSHRQGQRNEQF
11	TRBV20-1	SAPGQGKSPLH
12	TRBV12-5	ASGLQGFNNEQF
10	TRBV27	ASRGGNSPLH
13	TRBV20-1	SARGNSGKRREQF
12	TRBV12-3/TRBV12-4	ASSLRRRQETQY
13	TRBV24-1	ATSDFGQFQETQY
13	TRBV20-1	SAIPDTYSNQPQH
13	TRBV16	ASSQSSRGNQPQH
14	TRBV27	ASSGASGSYNSPLH
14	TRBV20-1	SASLIAGVAKNIQY
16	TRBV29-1	SVDRLAGAGRVKETQY
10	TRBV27	ASSPSNQPQH
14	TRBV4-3	ASSQGVKGAIGELF
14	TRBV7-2	ASSLDVVGTSYEQY
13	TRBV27	ASSSGTSPTNEQY
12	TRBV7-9	ASSEQGAYEKLF
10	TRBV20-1	SVPRAADTQY
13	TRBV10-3	AINEGGPNGYEQY
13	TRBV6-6	ASSLPRTTAYEQY
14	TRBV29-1	SVEMTSGKGGETQY
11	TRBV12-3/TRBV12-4	ASATGEDDEQY
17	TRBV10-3	AISDPEDRGRFISYEQY
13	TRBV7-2	ASSLERTGPYGYT
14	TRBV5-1	ASSLEGAQRNTEAF
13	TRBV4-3	ASSLTHTGTDTQY
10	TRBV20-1	SARGQVETQY
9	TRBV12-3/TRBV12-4	ASGLADTQY
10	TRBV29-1	SVAYIPNEQF
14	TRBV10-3	AISESSGTNTDTQY
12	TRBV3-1	ASSRGTYNSPLH
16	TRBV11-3	ASSLGGLAVGTPDTQY
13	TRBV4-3	ASSQEWGLYNEQF
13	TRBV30	ASHPSGGGEETQY
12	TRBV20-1	SARDFRTQETQY
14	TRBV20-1	SARRSALSSYNEQF
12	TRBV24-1	ATSGPQGHQPQH
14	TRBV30	AWSGGDSGRQETQY
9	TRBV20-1	SARMGVWAF
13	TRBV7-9	ASSLVLEVKETQY
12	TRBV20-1	SARRGLGNYGYT
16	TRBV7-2	ASSLDGPGLAISSEQY
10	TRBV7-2	ASSLGSNEQF
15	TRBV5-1	ASSLALAGSDSYEQY
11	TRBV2	ASTKTGTYEQY